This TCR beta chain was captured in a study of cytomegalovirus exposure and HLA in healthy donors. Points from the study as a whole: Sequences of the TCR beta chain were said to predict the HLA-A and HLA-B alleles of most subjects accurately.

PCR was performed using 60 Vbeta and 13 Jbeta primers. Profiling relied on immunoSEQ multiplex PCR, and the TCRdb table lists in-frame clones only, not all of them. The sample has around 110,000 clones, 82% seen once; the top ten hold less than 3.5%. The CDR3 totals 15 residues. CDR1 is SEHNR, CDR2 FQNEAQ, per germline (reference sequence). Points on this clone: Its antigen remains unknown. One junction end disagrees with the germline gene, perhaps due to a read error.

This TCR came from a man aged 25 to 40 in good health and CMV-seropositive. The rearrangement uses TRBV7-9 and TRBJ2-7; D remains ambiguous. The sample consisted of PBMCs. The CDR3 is CSSSLSAESSYEQYF. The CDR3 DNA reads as TGTTCCAGCAGCTTATCTGCCGAGAGCTCCTACGAGCAGTACTTC.